These T cell receptor beta chains were read from a single sample in a study of OX40 agonist ivuxolimab in advanced cancers. Here immunoSEQ multiplex PCR was the method, and the copy in TCRdb shows in-frame clones only, minus some. The sample consists of some 66,000 clones, more than 60% of them appearing once. The sample was CD4+ or CD8+ T cells sorted from blood, taken in a trial of the OX40 agonist ivuxolimab. The receptors shown here come from an adult with an advanced solid tumor such as melanoma, head and neck, liver or kidney cancer. Both conserved end residues are part of each CDR3. Each record gives: J gene, D gene, V gene, clone size, CDR3 protein, CDR3 DNA. A D gene is named only where the DNA matches it firmly. Expanded clones are given a class, and other clones once, few, many or no size at all.

j_call: TRBJ1-3; d_call: .; v_call: TRBV15; clone_size: .; cdr3_aa: CATSRDVAGSFSGNTIYF; cdr3_nt: TGTGCCACCAGCAGAGATGTCGCCGGTTCCTTCTCTGGAAACACCATATATTTT
j_call: TRBJ2-1; d_call: .; v_call: TRBV15; clone_size: .; cdr3_aa: CATSRGSGQINNEQFF; cdr3_nt: TGTGCCACCAGCAGAGGTTCAGGACAGATAAACAATGAGCAGTTCTTC
j_call: TRBJ2-3; d_call: TRBD2; v_call: TRBV13; clone_size: .; cdr3_aa: CASRLWGASGRRTQYF; cdr3_nt: TGTGCCAGCCGACTCTGGGGGGCTAGCGGGAGGAGAACGCAGTATTTT
j_call: TRBJ2-2; d_call: .; v_call: TRBV11-2; clone_size: .; cdr3_aa: CASSLVQGGWTGELFF; cdr3_nt: TGTGCCAGCAGCTTAGTCCAGGGCGGGTGGACCGGGGAGCTGTTTTTT
j_call: TRBJ1-4; d_call: .; v_call: TRBV19; clone_size: .; cdr3_aa: CASSLRDRRFATNEKLFF; cdr3_nt: TGTGCCAGTAGTCTCCGGGACCGGAGATTTGCAACTAATGAAAAACTGTTTTTT
j_call: TRBJ2-3; d_call: TRBD2; v_call: TRBV4-1; clone_size: once; cdr3_aa: CASSQDGNGGVTDTQYF; cdr3_nt: TGCGCCAGCAGCCAAGACGGAAACGGGGGGGTCACAGATACGCAGTATTTT
j_call: TRBJ2-2; d_call: .; v_call: TRBV18; clone_size: .; cdr3_aa: CASSPVKGSGELFF; cdr3_nt: TGTGCCAGCTCACCAGTCAAGGGGTCCGGGGAGCTGTTTTTT
j_call: TRBJ1-2; d_call: .; v_call: TRBV5-6; clone_size: .; cdr3_aa: CASSLGGGYTF; cdr3_nt: TGTGCCAGCAGCCTGGGTGGGGGCTACACCTTC
j_call: TRBJ1-1; d_call: .; v_call: TRBV28; clone_size: .; cdr3_aa: CASRPGQNTEAFF; cdr3_nt: TGTGCCAGCAGACCTGGACAGAACACTGAAGCTTTCTTT
j_call: TRBJ2-1; d_call: TRBD2; v_call: TRBV10-3; clone_size: .; cdr3_aa: CAISQTSGGAYEQFF; cdr3_nt: TGTGCCATCAGTCAAACTAGCGGGGGGGCCTATGAGCAGTTCTTC
j_call: TRBJ2-7; d_call: TRBD1; v_call: TRBV10-3; clone_size: .; cdr3_aa: CATTQGSAYEQYF; cdr3_nt: TGTGCCACGACACAGGGGTCAGCCTACGAGCAGTACTTC
j_call: TRBJ2-4; d_call: TRBD1; v_call: TRBV6-6; clone_size: .; cdr3_aa: CASGLTDRVDIQYF; cdr3_nt: TGTGCCAGCGGACTTACGGACAGGGTGGACATTCAGTACTTC
j_call: TRBJ2-3; d_call: .; v_call: TRBV4-1; clone_size: once; cdr3_aa: CASSQDDGVFAGSTDTQYF; cdr3_nt: TGCGCCAGCAGCCAAGATGACGGGGTCTTCGCGGGTAGCACAGATACGCAGTATTTT
j_call: TRBJ2-1; d_call: .; v_call: TRBV5-1; clone_size: .; cdr3_aa: CASSFRGDSYNEQFF; cdr3_nt: TGCGCCAGCAGCTTCCGGGGCGACTCCTACAATGAGCAGTTCTTC
j_call: TRBJ2-3; d_call: .; v_call: TRBV9; clone_size: .; cdr3_aa: CASSVLSNAGTDTQYF; cdr3_nt: TGTGCCAGCAGCGTATTGTCGAATGCAGGCACAGATACGCAGTATTTT
j_call: TRBJ1-2; d_call: TRBD1; v_call: TRBV29-1; clone_size: .; cdr3_aa: CSATPGQGSHGYTF; cdr3_nt: TGCAGCGCCACCCCAGGACAGGGCAGTCATGGCTACACCTTC
j_call: TRBJ1-3; d_call: .; v_call: TRBV18; clone_size: .; cdr3_aa: CASSQTVSGNTIYF; cdr3_nt: TGTGCCAGCTCACAGACAGTCTCTGGAAACACCATATATTTT
j_call: TRBJ1-5; d_call: TRBD1; v_call: TRBV6-5; clone_size: .; cdr3_aa: CASSLDRDQPQHF; cdr3_nt: TGTGCCAGCAGTTTGGACAGGGACCAGCCCCAGCATTTT
j_call: TRBJ2-6; d_call: .; v_call: TRBV5-1; clone_size: .; cdr3_aa: CASSLDTGSGANVLTF; cdr3_nt: TGCGCCAGCAGCTTGGATACGGGGTCTGGGGCCAACGTCCTGACTTTC
j_call: TRBJ2-7; d_call: .; v_call: TRBV9; clone_size: .; cdr3_aa: CASSVAEGGEQYF; cdr3_nt: TGTGCCAGCAGCGTAGCTGAAGGGGGCGAGCAGTACTTC
j_call: TRBJ2-7; d_call: TRBD2; v_call: TRBV27; clone_size: .; cdr3_aa: CASSLAQRGTTHSYEQYF; cdr3_nt: TGTGCCAGCAGTTTAGCCCAACGGGGGACTACTCACTCCTACGAGCAGTACTTC
j_call: TRBJ2-3; d_call: .; v_call: TRBV25-1; clone_size: .; cdr3_aa: CASSGLLGTQYF; cdr3_nt: TGTGCCAGCAGTGGACTACTTGGTACGCAGTATTTT
j_call: TRBJ2-3; d_call: .; v_call: TRBV30; clone_size: few; cdr3_aa: CAWSRGSTDTQYF; cdr3_nt: TGTGCCTGGAGTCGGGGAAGCACAGATACGCAGTATTTT
j_call: TRBJ2-7; d_call: .; v_call: TRBV10-3; clone_size: .; cdr3_aa: CAISESALVLEGREQYF; cdr3_nt: TGTGCCATCAGTGAGTCTGCCCTAGTGCTCGAAGGGCGCGAGCAGTACTTC
j_call: TRBJ2-1; d_call: TRBD1; v_call: TRBV2; clone_size: .; cdr3_aa: CASGWTGVKLGGWNEQFF; cdr3_nt: TGTGCCAGCGGCTGGACAGGGGTTAAACTCGGGGGATGGAATGAGCAGTTCTTC
j_call: TRBJ1-5; d_call: .; v_call: TRBV6-1; clone_size: .; cdr3_aa: CASVHSNQPQHF; cdr3_nt: TGTGCCAGCGTACATAGCAATCAGCCCCAGCATTTT